The 10 T cell receptor beta chains reported below all come from one sample, sequenced in a study of memory CD4+ T cells and cytomegalovirus serostatus. Single viable CD3+CD4+CD8-CD45RO+ cells were sorted as the memory CD4+ T cells. The method was immunoSEQ multiplex PCR; TCRdb's version includes in-frame clones alone and lacks a portion of them. The sample includes under 50,000 clones, just under 80% seen only once; the top ten take around 0.94%. Sequences were obtained from memory CD4+ T cells from blood. The origin of the receptors is an adult in good health and CMV-seronegative.

The chain recombines TRBV7-2 with TRBJ1-1, with D tentatively TRBD1 (6 bases). Germline V gives CDR1 SGHTA, CDR2 FQGNSA. This CDR3 is 15 amino acids long. V was shortened by 5 bases and J by 1 base, with 14 bases between the two germline ends. Written as DNA, the CDR3 is TGTGCCAGCAGCCCCGGGGGGGGGCGGAACACTGAAGCTTTCTTT. This encodes CASSPGGGRNTEAFF.

The rearrangement uses TRBV28 and TRBJ2-2; D call uncertain. CDR1 is MDHEN, CDR2 SYDVKM, per germline. This CDR3 is 15 amino acids long. Trimming removed 3 bases at V and 3 bases at J, with 11 bases between. In DNA, the CDR3 is TGTGCCAGCAGTTTTCTAGGGCAGGACACCGGGGAGCTGTTTTTT. The encoded protein is CASSFLGQDTGELFF.

The chain has TRBV28 and TRBJ1-5, with D maybe TRBD1 (5 bases). Between the trimmed V and J ends, which lost 7 bases and 0 bases, there was a span of 16 bases. Germline assignment: CDR1 MDHEN and CDR2 SYDVKM. There are 16 residues in the CDR3. CDR3 loop: CASTPGTAYSNQPQHF. For the CDR3, the DNA is TGTGCCAGCACCCCCGGGACGGCCTATAGCAATCAGCCCCAGCATTTT.

The J gene is TRBJ1-4, the V gene TRBV5-1; no firm D call. CDR3 length equals 14 residues. Germline values: CDR1 SGHRS, CDR2 YFSETQ. Trimming shortened V by 4 bases and J by 8 bases, and 15 bases separated the two germline ends. The CDR3 spells CASSPSTQKEKLFF. CDR3 coding DNA: TGCGCCAGCAGCCCATCTACCCAGAAGGAAAAACTGTTTTTT.

This chain uses TRBV28 with TRBJ1-1; D uncertain. The CDR3 is 14 amino acids. The germline CDR1 and CDR2 sequences are MDHEN and SYDVKM. Trimming took 5 bases from V and 4 from J, leaving 14 bases between them. The CDR3 loop reads CASSPTREGTEAFF. The CDR3 nucleotides read TGTGCCAGCAGTCCCACCCGGGAGGGCACTGAAGCTTTCTTT. Full variable domain (remainder filled in from reference TRBV28 and TRBJ1-1): DVKVTQSSRYLVKRTGEKVFLECVQDMDHENMFWYRQDPGLGLRLIYFSYDVKMKEKGDIPEGYSVSREKKERFSLILESASTNQTSMYLCASSPTREGTEAFFGQGTRLTVV.

The gene calls are TRBV27 and TRBJ2-7; 7 bases map to TRBD1. Germline CDR1 is MNHEY and CDR2 is SMNVEV (reference sequence). The CDR3 has 14 residues. The V and J ends lost 3 bases and 1 base, in that order; junction bases with no gene match: 3. CDR3 sequence: CASSFTDRSYEQYF. The CDR3 DNA follows: TGTGCCAGCAGTTTCACGGACAGGTCCTACGAGCAGTACTTC.

V gene TRBV5-4 combines with J gene TRBJ2-3, with 7 bases matching TRBD1. The J segment lost 0 bases and the V segment lost 4 bases, leaving 5 bases of the junction unmatched. Germline values: CDR1 SGHNT, CDR2 YYREEE (reference sequence). The CDR3 is 15 residues long. CDR3: CASSPGQVSTDTQYF. The CDR3, as DNA: TGTGCCAGCAGCCCAGGACAGGTTAGCACAGATACGCAGTATTTT.

The chain uses TRBV10-3 and TRBJ1-2, with D uncertain. The CDR3 runs to 14 residues. The V gene lost 6 bases and the J gene lost 5 bases, with 16 bases spanning the gap. Germline V gene sequence: CDR1 ENHRY, CDR2 SYGVKD. The CDR3 coding sequence is TGTGCCATCAGACAAGCGACCGGAACTTATGGCTACACCTTC. Translated: CAIRQATGTYGYTF.

V is TRBV19 and J is TRBJ2-7; TRBD1 matches 9 bases. Trimming at V came to 8 bases and at J to 0 bases, leaving 5 bases not matched to a gene. The CDR3 has 14 residues. Germline loops: CDR1 LNHDA, CDR2 SQIVND (reference sequence). The chain's CDR3 is CASRWDRASYEQYF. In DNA form, the CDR3 reads TGTGCCAGTCGATGGGACAGGGCCTCCTACGAGCAGTACTTC.

The V and J genes are TRBV9 and TRBJ1-6; no clear D gene. There are 17 residues in the CDR3. V was shortened by 0 bases and J by 0 bases, with 10 bases between the two germline ends. The germline V gene encodes CDR1 SGDLS and CDR2 YYNGEE. CDR3 coding DNA: TGTGCCAGCAGCGTAGGACGGCTAAGCTCCTATAATTCACCCCTCCACTTT. Translated, it gives CASSVGRLSSYNSPLHF.